This T cell receptor beta chain stems from a study of brain T cells in children with intractable seizures. The data were produced by immunoSEQ multiplex PCR, yet TCRdb's version contains in-frame clones alone and is incomplete. The sample has hundreds of thousands of clones, 93% seen once. Described time point: blood from clinic visit 5 months post-surgery; TSC patient then seizure free. V shed 1 base and J shed 4 bases, with 10 bases lying between them. The CDR3 is made up of 14 amino acids. Germline V CDR1 and CDR2: SGHNT, YENEEA. This sequence joins TRBV11-3 and TRBJ1-1, with D perhaps TRBD1 (5 bases). Sequenced here: peripheral blood, sampled less than 6 months after surgery. The receptor was isolated from a boy under three years old with tuberous sclerosis and intractable seizures. CDR3 in amino acids: CASSLGGASTEAFF. CDR3 nucleotides: TGTGCCAGCAGCTTAGGCGGGGCCAGCACTGAAGCTTTCTTT.